A single sample gave rise to the 14 T cell receptor beta chains below, sequenced in a study of T cells in Graves' hyperthyroidism and ophthalmopathy. Amplified regions were TCR beta CDR3 sequences from RNA transcripts. Using the HTBI primer set, a first-round RT-PCR was run on the TCR CDR3. TCRdb reprocessed the multiplex PCR reads with MiXCR, giving one entry per CDR3 protein. The table has roughly 280,000 distinct CDR3 sequences, about 18% seen once; the top ten hold about 51%. Sample: blood. The receptors come from a woman aged 55-69 years with Graves' ophthalmopathy.

This chain links TRBV20-1 with TRBJ2-1, with D possibly called TRBD1 or TRBD2 (5 bases each). In germline, CDR1 is DFQATT, CDR2 SNEGSKA (reference sequence). The CDR3 has 12 residues. The V end was cut by 3 bases, the J end by 7 bases, with 10 bases between. As DNA, the CDR3 is TGCAGTGCTAGGGGGGTGGGGAATGAGCAGTTCTTC. Its translation is CSARGVGNEQFF.

In its sample, this clonotype was seen a few times. This chain joins TRBV28 and TRBJ1-2; 8 positions match TRBD1. V lost 4 bases, J lost 3 bases, and 13 bases stayed unmatched. This CDR3 is built from 17 residues. Germline lookup yields CDR1 MDHEN and CDR2 SYDVKM. CDR3 coding DNA: TGTGCCAGCAGTTCCGAATTTCAGGGGGCCCGAGACTATGGCTACACCTTC. Its translation is CASSSEFQGARDYGYTF.

Ten or more counts support this clonotype. This chain connects TRBV20-1 to TRBJ1-1; D is uncertain. Trimming removed 6 bases from V and 8 bases from J, with 22 bases in between. Per germline, CDR1 DFQATT and CDR2 SNEGSKA (reference sequence). This CDR3 comprises 14 residues. CDR3 in amino acids: CSATGSLQFTEAFF. CDR3 coding DNA: TGCAGTGCCACGGGGAGCCTACAATTCACGGAAGCTTTCTTT.

J is TRBJ2-6 and V is TRBV5-1, with 7 bases that match TRBD1. J was trimmed by 3 bases and V by 1 base; bases with no gene match: 10. The germline CDR1 and CDR2 sequences are SGHRS and YFSETQ. The CDR3 is 18 amino acids. CDR3 sequence: CASSLSGQVLGGANVLTF. The CDR3 nucleotides read TGCGCCAGCAGCTTGAGTGGACAGGTCTTGGGTGGGGCCAACGTCCTGACTTTC.

The sample holds many counts of this clonotype. The chain employs TRBV7-9 and TRBJ1-2; TRBD1 aligns across 10 bases. The CDR3 spans 13 residues. Germline V CDR1 and CDR2: SEHNR, FQNEAQ (reference sequence). Germline trimming cut 6 bases from V and 6 bases from J; bases unmatched to any gene: 4. The CDR3, as DNA: TGTGCCAGCAGATGGACAGGGGGAGATGGCTACACCTTC. It is translated as CASRWTGGDGYTF.

The table lists this clonotype with many counts. V usage is TRBV20-1 and J usage is TRBJ1-1; a weak D match, TRBD1 (5 bases). Germline V gene data show CDR1 as DFQATT and CDR2 as SNEGSKA (reference sequence). The CDR3 extends over 16 amino acids. The V end lost 3 bases, the J end lost 0 bases, and 17 bases lay between the germline ends. CDR3 DNA sequence: TGCAGTGCTAGGCGCGCAGGGACTGGGATGAACACTGAAGCTTTCTTT. Translating gives CSARRAGTGMNTEAFF.

This clonotype was observed many times. The CDR3 DNA reads TGCAGCGTCGCGAAACTCAGGGACCCCCCTCAATATTACAATGAGCAGTTCTTC. Translation gives CSVAKLRDPPQYYNEQFF. The rearrangement joins TRBV29-1 to TRBJ2-1; D could derive from TRBD1 or TRBD2 (5 bases each). The CDR3 has 18 residues. V was cut by 6 bases and J by 4 bases, with 28 bases left in between. Germline V gene data show CDR1 as SQVTM and CDR2 as ANQGSEA.

This clonotype has at least ten counts. The rearrangement links TRBV20-1 to TRBJ1-5; 8 nucleotides agree with TRBD1. The CDR3 contains 15 residues. The ends lost 8 bases at V and 0 bases at J; junction bases unmatched: 9. Germline V CDR1 and CDR2: DFQATT, SNEGSKA (reference sequence). As DNA, the CDR3 is TGCAGTATAGATGACAGGGGATATAGCAATCAGCCCCAGCATTTT. Protein: CSIDDRGYSNQPQHF.

The chain joins TRBV6-1 to TRBJ2-5; tentative D call: TRBD1 (6 bases). CDR3 length: 12 residues. V was pared by 11 bases and J by 4 bases, with 14 bases between. Germline CDR1 MNHNS, CDR2 SASEGT. The CDR3 loop is CASAGAGETQYF. The CDR3 nucleotides are TGTGCCTCCGCAGGGGCGGGAGAGACCCAGTACTTC.

Notes on this clonotype: A much larger clone lies one base from this, so it may be a read error. CDR3 in DNA: TGTGCCTGCAGCTCCGACCCTATGAGGACAGGGACCGGGGAGCTGTTTTTT. This codes for CACSSDPMRTGTGELFF. The chain uses TRBV7-9 and TRBJ2-2; 8 bases map to TRBD1. The germline CDR1 and CDR2 sequences are SEHNR and FQNEAQ (reference sequence). The CDR3 loop spans 17 amino acids.

This clonotype was observed many times. V is TRBV7-9 and J is TRBJ2-5; 10 bases align to TRBD1. From germline, CDR1 is SEHNR and CDR2 FQNEAQ (reference sequence). The CDR3 spans 14 residues. Trimming removed 5 bases from V and 5 bases from J; junction bases left unmatched: 5. CDR3 sequence: CASSPRDRGETQYF. Here the CDR3 DNA reads TGTGCCAGCAGCCCTCGGGACAGGGGTGAGACCCAGTACTTC.

A word on this clonotype: This may arise from a read error, as a much more abundant clone is one base away. V and J are TRBV28 and TRBJ1-2; D uncertain. The CDR3 sequence is 15 residues long. Germline V CDR1 and CDR2: MDHEN, SYDVKM. The CDR3 DNA reads TGTGCCAGCCGTTTAGCGCTTCGGACCACCTATGGCTACACCTTC. Translated: CASRLALRTTYGYTF.

There are many counts of this clonotype. The chain uses TRBV7-2 and TRBJ2-3, with 9 bases identical to TRBD2. Germline V gives CDR1 SGHTA, CDR2 FQGNSA. CDR3 length: 15 residues. J lost 4 bases, V lost 4 bases, and 6 bases had no gene match. Here the CDR3 reads CASSSLGLAADTQYF. CDR3 DNA: TGTGCCAGCAGCTCCCTGGGACTAGCCGCAGATACGCAGTATTTT.

This chain's CDR3 is CASSLTGILGNTEAFF. For the CDR3, the DNA is TGTGCCAGCAGCCTGACAGGGATCCTCGGGAACACTGAAGCTTTCTTT. The rearrangement uses TRBV5-6 and TRBJ1-1, with 7 positions matching TRBD1. Trimming removed 4 bases from V and 1 base from J; junction bases left unmatched: 10. CDR3 size: 16 residues. From germline, CDR1 is SGHDT and CDR2 YYEEEE.